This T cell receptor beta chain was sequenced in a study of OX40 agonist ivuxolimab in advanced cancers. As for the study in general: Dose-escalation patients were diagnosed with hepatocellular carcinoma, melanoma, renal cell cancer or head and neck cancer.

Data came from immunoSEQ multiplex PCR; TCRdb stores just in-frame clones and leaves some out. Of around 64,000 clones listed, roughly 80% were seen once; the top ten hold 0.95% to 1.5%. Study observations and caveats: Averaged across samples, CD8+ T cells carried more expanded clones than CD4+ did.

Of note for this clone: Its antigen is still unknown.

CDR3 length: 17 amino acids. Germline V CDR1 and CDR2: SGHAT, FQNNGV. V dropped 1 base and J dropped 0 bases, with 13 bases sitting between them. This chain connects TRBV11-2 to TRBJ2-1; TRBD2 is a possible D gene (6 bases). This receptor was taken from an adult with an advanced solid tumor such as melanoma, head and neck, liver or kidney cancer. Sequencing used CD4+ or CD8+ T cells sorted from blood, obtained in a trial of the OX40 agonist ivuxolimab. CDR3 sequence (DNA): TGTGCCAGCAGCTTAGTCGTCGGGACTTACTCCTACAATGAGCAGTTCTTC. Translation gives CASSLVVGTYSYNEQFF.